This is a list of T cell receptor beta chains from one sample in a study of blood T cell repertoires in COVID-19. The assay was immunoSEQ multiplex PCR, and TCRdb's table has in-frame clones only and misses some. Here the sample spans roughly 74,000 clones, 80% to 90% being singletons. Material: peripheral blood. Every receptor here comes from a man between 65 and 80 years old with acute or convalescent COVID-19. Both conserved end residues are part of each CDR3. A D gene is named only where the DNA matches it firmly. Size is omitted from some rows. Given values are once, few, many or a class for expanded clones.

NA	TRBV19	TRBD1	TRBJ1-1	TGTGCCAGTACCAAGACAGGGGCGGGAAACACTGAAGCTTTCTTT	CASTKTGAGNTEAFF
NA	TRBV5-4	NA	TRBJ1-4	TGTGCCAGCAGCATAGGTCCCGGAGATGAAAAACTGTTTTTT	CASSIGPGDEKLFF
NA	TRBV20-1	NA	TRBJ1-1	TGCAGTGCTAGGGGAGTTGAAGCTTTCTTT	CSARGVEAFF
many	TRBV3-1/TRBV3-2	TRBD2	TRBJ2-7	TGTGCCAGCAGCCCCTTAGCGGGAGCGAACTACGAGCAGTACTTC	CASSPLAGANYEQYF
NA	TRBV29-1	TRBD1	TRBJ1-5	TGCAGCGGAGGGGGCGCCCAGGGGCAGCCCCAGCATTTT	CSGGGAQGQPQHF
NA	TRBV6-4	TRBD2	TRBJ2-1	TGTGCCAGCAGCGACAATAGCGGGAGGTACAATGAGCAGTTCTTC	CASSDNSGRYNEQFF
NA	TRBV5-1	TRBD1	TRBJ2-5	TGCGCCAGCAGCCAAGGGGACAGGTACCAAGAGACCCAGTACTTC	CASSQGDRYQETQYF
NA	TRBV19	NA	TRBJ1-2	TGTGCCAGTAGTATAGCCTCGGGAAAACCCTACTATGGCTACACCTTC	CASSIASGKPYYGYTF
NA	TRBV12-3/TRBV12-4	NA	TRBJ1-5	TGTGCCAGCAGCCATAGCAATCAGCCCCAGCATTTT	CASSHSNQPQHF
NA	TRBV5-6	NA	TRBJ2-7	TGTGCCAGCAGCTTTTCAGGGGCGTACGAGCAGTACTTC	CASSFSGAYEQYF
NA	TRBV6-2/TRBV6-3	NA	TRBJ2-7	TGTGCCAGCAGTTACTCGACGGGCGGGCAGGACTACTACGAGCAGTACTTC	CASSYSTGGQDYYEQYF
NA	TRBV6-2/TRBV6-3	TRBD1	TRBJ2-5	TGTGCCAGCAGTTTCCATAAGGGACAGCAAGAGACCCAGTACTTC	CASSFHKGQQETQYF
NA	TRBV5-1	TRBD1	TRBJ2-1	TGCGCCAGCAGCTTGGAGGGGGCTTCCTACAATGAGCAGTTCTTC	CASSLEGASYNEQFF
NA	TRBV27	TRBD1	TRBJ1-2	TGTGCCAGCAGTCGACAGGGAGCCCCCTATGGCTACACCTTC	CASSRQGAPYGYTF
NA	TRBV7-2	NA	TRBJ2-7	TGTGCCAGCAGCCGGACTTACACCTACGAGCAGTACTTC	CASSRTYTYEQYF
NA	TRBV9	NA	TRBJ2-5	TGTGCCAGCAGTCGGGATGGCATGGAGACCCAGTACTTC	CASSRDGMETQYF
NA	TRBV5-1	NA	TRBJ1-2	TGCGCCAGCCTACCGGGGGGTGGTTCGATCTATGGCTACACCTTC	CASLPGGGSIYGYTF
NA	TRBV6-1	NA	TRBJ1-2	TGTGCCAGCAGTGAAGCGATAGGGAGTGGCTACACCTTC	CASSEAIGSGYTF
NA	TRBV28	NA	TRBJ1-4	TGTGCCAGCAGTTTACCCGGGGGGACTAATGAAAAACTGTTTTTT	CASSLPGGTNEKLFF
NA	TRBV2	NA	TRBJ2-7	TGTGCCAGCAGTTCTAGGGGCTACGAGCAGTACTTC	CASSSRGYEQYF
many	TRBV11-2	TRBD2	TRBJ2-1	TGTGCCAGCAGCATGTTTTGGGATGAACTAGCGGGGTCATACAATGAGCAGTTCTTC	CASSMFWDELAGSYNEQFF
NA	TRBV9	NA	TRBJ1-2	TGTGCCAGCAGCGTAGGACAGGAGGCCTATGGCTACACCTTC	CASSVGQEAYGYTF
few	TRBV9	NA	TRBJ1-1	TGTGCCAGCAGCGTAGGGGTTGGACATTCGAACACTGAAGCTTTCTTT	CASSVGVGHSNTEAFF
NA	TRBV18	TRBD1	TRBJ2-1	TGTGCCAGCTCACGGAAGGACAGGGATGAGCAGTTCTTC	CASSRKDRDEQFF
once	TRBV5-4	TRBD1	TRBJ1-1	TGTGCCAGCAGCCCGTCGATAGACAGGGTAGGCACTGAAGCTTTCTTT	CASSPSIDRVGTEAFF
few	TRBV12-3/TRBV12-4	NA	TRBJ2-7	TGTGCCAGCAGTTTCGGGGGATTCTACGAGCAGTACTTC	CASSFGGFYEQYF
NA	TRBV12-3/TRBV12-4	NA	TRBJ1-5	TGTGCCAGCAGTTACGGGGAAGGTCAGCCCCAGCATTTT	CASSYGEGQPQHF
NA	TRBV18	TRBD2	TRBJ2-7	TGTGCCAGCTCACCACAGTTGACTAGCGGGTTCTACGAGCAGTACTTC	CASSPQLTSGFYEQYF
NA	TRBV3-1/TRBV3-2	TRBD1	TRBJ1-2	TGTGCCAGCAGACGGGGACAGGGATGGGATGGCTACACCTTC	CASRRGQGWDGYTF
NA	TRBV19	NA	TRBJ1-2	TGTGCCAGTAGTCCCGAGGACAATACGTTCTATGGCTACACCTTC	CASSPEDNTFYGYTF
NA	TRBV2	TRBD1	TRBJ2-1	TGTGCCAGCAGTGAAGTAGGGGGACAGGTCCCCTCTGGACAGTTCTTC	CASSEVGGQVPSGQFF
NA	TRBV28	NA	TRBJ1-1	TGTGCCAGCAGTCCCGGGACACTCAGGGCGAACACTGAAGCTTTCTTT	CASSPGTLRANTEAFF
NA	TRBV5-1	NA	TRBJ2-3	TGCGCCAGCAAGGAGGGGCGCACAGATACGCAGTATTTT	CASKEGRTDTQYF
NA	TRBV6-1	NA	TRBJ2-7	TGTGCCAGCAGTGAAGTTGGTACTTACTCCTACGAGCAGTACTTC	CASSEVGTYSYEQYF
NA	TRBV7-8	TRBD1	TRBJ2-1	TGTGCCAGCAGCTTGGGGACAGGGGGAAATAATGAGCAGTTCTTC	CASSLGTGGNNEQFF
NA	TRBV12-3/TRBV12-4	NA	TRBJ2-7	TGTGCCAGCAGTGGGGGCCACGAGCAGTACTTC	CASSGGHEQYF
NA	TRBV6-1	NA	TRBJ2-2	TGTGCCAGCATCCAAGGCAAGCGGAACACCGGGGAGCTGTTTTTT	CASIQGKRNTGELFF
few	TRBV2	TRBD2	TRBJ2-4	TGTGCCAGCAGGCCCGAGGTAGCTAGCGGGTGGGACATTCAGTACTTC	CASRPEVASGWDIQYF
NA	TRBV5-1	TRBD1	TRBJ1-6	TGCGCCAGCAGGGACAGGGAGAATTCACCCCTCCACTTT	CASRDRENSPLHF
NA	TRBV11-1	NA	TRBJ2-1	TGTGCCAGCAGCTCTGGTGCGGGCGGGCTTTACAATGAGCAGTTCTTC	CASSSGAGGLYNEQFF
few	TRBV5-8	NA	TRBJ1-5	TGTGCCAGCAGCCCCCGAGTTCGGGGGGCGGATCAGCCCCAGCATTTT	CASSPRVRGADQPQHF
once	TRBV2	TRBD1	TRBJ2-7	TGTGCCAGCAGTGCGTGGCCGGGACAGGGGATCGAGCAGTACTTC	CASSAWPGQGIEQYF
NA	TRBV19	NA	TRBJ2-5	TGTGCCAGTAGTATCGGTGGAGGACAGATTCTTGAGACCCAGTACTTC	CASSIGGGQILETQYF
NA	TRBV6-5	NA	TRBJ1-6	TGTGCCAGCAGTTACAACAGGAATTCACCCCTCCACTTT	CASSYNRNSPLHF
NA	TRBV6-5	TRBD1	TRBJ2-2	TGTGCCAGCAGCGCCGGGACAGGGAATGCCGGGGAGCTGTTTTTT	CASSAGTGNAGELFF
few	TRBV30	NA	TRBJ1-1	TGTGCCTGGGGTGAGGGTCTGAACACTGAAGCTTTCTTT	CAWGEGLNTEAFF
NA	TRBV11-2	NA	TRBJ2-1	TGTGCCAGCAGCTTAGTCGGAGTAGGTGATGAGCAGTTCTTC	CASSLVGVGDEQFF
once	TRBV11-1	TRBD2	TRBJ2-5	TGTGCCAGCAGCCCTAGAAGGACTAGCCGGCAAGAGACCCAGTACTTC	CASSPRRTSRQETQYF
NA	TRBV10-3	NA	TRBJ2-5	TGTGCCATCAGCCTAGGGGCAGGCCAAGAGACCCAGTACTTC	CAISLGAGQETQYF
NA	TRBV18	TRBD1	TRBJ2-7	TGTGCCAGCTCACCACCGTGGCAGGGGGCCGGCAACGAGCAGTACTTC	CASSPPWQGAGNEQYF
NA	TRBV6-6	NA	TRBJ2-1	TGTGCCAGCACCGACTGGCGTGAGCAGTTCTTC	CASTDWREQFF
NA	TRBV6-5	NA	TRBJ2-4	TGTGCCAGCAAACCGGGACTCGCGAAAAACATTCAGTACTTC	CASKPGLAKNIQYF
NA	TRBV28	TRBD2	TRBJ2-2	TGTGCCAGCAGTCCTCATGGGAGGGAGAAGTTGGAGCTGTTTTTT	CASSPHGREKLELFF
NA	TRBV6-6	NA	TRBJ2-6	TGTGCCAGCAGTCTTTTTCGACAGCCCAGCTCTGGGGCCAACGTCCTGACTTTC	CASSLFRQPSSGANVLTF
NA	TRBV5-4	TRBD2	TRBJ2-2	TGTGCCAGCAGCGAGGAGGGACTAGCGTCCGGAGGGGACACCGGGGAGCTGTTTTTT	CASSEEGLASGGDTGELFF